The rows below give T cell receptor beta chains drawn from one sample of a study of T cell repertoires in cytomegalovirus infection. Their antigens are not known. TCRdb recomputed calls from the reads with MiXCR, one row per CDR3 protein. The sample carries 750,000 to 900,000 distinct CDR3 sequences, about 27% recorded once. The sample in question was cultured CD8+ T cells from PBMCs, obtained from culture after CMV antigen stimulation. Receptors originate from a human donor in good health (CMV status not recorded). Some clones in this sample may be carry-over from other donors' samples. Both conserved end residues are part of each CDR3. A D gene is named only where the DNA matches it firmly. Not every row has a clone size; where given, it reads once, few, many or a size class.

D: NA
J: TRBJ2-5
V: TRBV7-9
size: many
CDR3: CASSVWGVETQYF
DNA: TGTGCCAGCAGCGTATGGGGGGTGGAGACCCAGTACTTC

D: TRBD1
J: TRBJ2-5
V: TRBV13
size: NA
CDR3: CASSTGTGAGKETQYF
DNA: TGTGCCAGCAGCACCGGAACAGGGGCAGGAAAAGAGACCCAGTACTTC

D: NA
J: TRBJ2-7
V: TRBV5-1
size: NA
CDR3: CASKLRDLSYEQYF
DNA: TGCGCCAGCAAACTACGGGACTTGTCCTACGAGCAGTACTTC

D: TRBD2
J: TRBJ2-5
V: TRBV7-6
size: many
CDR3: CASSKERGGQETQYF
DNA: TGTGCCAGCAGTAAAGAGCGCGGGGGGCAAGAGACCCAGTACTTC

D: TRBD2
J: TRBJ2-2
V: TRBV5-4
size: few
CDR3: CASSLALAGGELFF
DNA: TGTGCCAGCAGCTTGGCACTAGCGGGGGGGGAGCTGTTTTTT

D: NA
J: TRBJ2-6
V: TRBV9
size: NA
CDR3: CASSALDRGSGSGANVLTF
DNA: TGTGCCAGCAGCGCCCTCGATCGGGGGTCGGGCTCTGGGGCCAACGTCCTGACTTTC

D: NA
J: TRBJ2-3
V: TRBV6-2/TRBV6-3
size: NA
CDR3: CASSFLLSSTDTQYF
DNA: TGTGCCAGCAGTTTCCTCCTTTCTAGCACAGATACGCAGTATTTT

D: NA
J: TRBJ1-3
V: TRBV7-9
size: NA
CDR3: CASRGVRGEGGNTIYF
DNA: TGTGCCAGCCGGGGAGTTAGAGGAGAGGGAGGAAACACCATATATTTT

D: NA
J: TRBJ1-1
V: TRBV29-1
size: NA
CDR3: CSAGGGNLNTEAFF
DNA: TGCAGCGCCGGGGGAGGAAACTTGAACACTGAAGCTTTCTTT

D: NA
J: TRBJ2-3
V: TRBV4-1
size: NA
CDR3: CASSQGWASTDTQYF
DNA: TGCGCCAGCAGCCAAGGATGGGCCAGCACAGATACGCAGTATTTT

D: TRBD2
J: TRBJ2-1
V: TRBV6-5
size: NA
CDR3: CASSHPGLAGALEQFF
DNA: TGTGCCAGCAGTCATCCGGGACTAGCGGGGGCCTTAGAGCAGTTCTTC

D: TRBD1
J: TRBJ2-1
V: TRBV5-6
size: few
CDR3: CASSLRGTGRLNEQFF
DNA: TGTGCCAGCAGCTTGAGAGGGACAGGGAGGTTGAATGAGCAGTTCTTC

D: TRBD1
J: TRBJ1-2
V: TRBV6-2/TRBV6-3
size: few
CDR3: CASSYYGQDYGYTF
DNA: TGTGCCAGCAGTTACTATGGACAGGACTATGGCTACACCTTC

D: TRBD1
J: TRBJ1-5
V: TRBV6-2/TRBV6-3
size: NA
CDR3: CASSYQAWTGSNQPQHF
DNA: TGTGCCAGCAGTTACCAGGCCTGGACAGGGAGCAATCAGCCCCAGCATTTT

D: NA
J: TRBJ1-1
V: TRBV4-1
size: few
CDR3: CAKVTEAFF
DNA: TGCGCCAAGGTTACTGAAGCTTTCTTT

D: NA
J: TRBJ1-2
V: TRBV7-9
size: few
CDR3: CASSPVVRNYGYTF
DNA: TGTGCCAGCAGCCCCGTTGTTAGGAACTATGGCTACACCTTC

D: NA
J: TRBJ1-1
V: TRBV7-8
size: many
CDR3: CASSLPVWGRTEAFF
DNA: TGTGCCAGCAGCCTACCCGTGTGGGGACGAACTGAAGCTTTCTTT

D: TRBD1
J: TRBJ2-5
V: TRBV28
size: NA
CDR3: CASSPTGFPETQYF
DNA: TGTGCCAGCAGTCCGACAGGGTTCCCAGAGACCCAGTACTTC

D: NA
J: TRBJ1-5
V: TRBV7-2
size: many
CDR3: CASSPWDDQPQHF
DNA: TGTGCCAGCAGCCCCTGGGATGATCAGCCCCAGCATTTT

D: NA
J: TRBJ2-7
V: TRBV7-9
size: NA
CDR3: CASSLVTGSKDEQYF
DNA: TGTGCCAGCAGCTTAGTGACGGGCTCTAAAGACGAGCAGTACTTC

D: TRBD2
J: TRBJ2-1
V: TRBV9
size: few
CDR3: CASSFSGSNNEQFF
DNA: TGTGCCAGCAGCTTTAGCGGGAGTAACAATGAGCAGTTCTTC

D: TRBD1
J: TRBJ1-4
V: TRBV7-9
size: few
CDR3: CASSSWMTGDEKLFF
DNA: TGTGCCAGCAGCTCCTGGATGACAGGGGATGAAAAACTGTTTTTT

D: NA
J: TRBJ2-1
V: TRBV2
size: NA
CDR3: CASGGRGQFF
DNA: TGTGCCAGCGGGGGACGAGGGCAGTTCTTC

D: NA
J: TRBJ1-2
V: TRBV12-3/TRBV12-4
size: NA
CDR3: CASSLGSHGYTF
DNA: TGTGCCAGCAGTTTGGGCAGCCATGGCTACACCTTC

D: NA
J: TRBJ1-6
V: TRBV24-1
size: few
CDR3: CATSDSRWRGLIQGLHF
DNA: TGTGCCACCAGTGATTCCAGGTGGAGAGGGCTAATTCAAGGCCTCCACTTT

D: NA
J: TRBJ2-1
V: TRBV7-2
size: NA
CDR3: CASSSFPGGPYNEQFF
DNA: TGTGCCAGCAGCTCATTCCCCGGGGGGCCGTACAATGAGCAGTTCTTC

D: NA
J: TRBJ2-3
V: TRBV24-1
size: NA
CDR3: CATSDPPDGETTDTQYF
DNA: TGTGCCACCAGTGACCCCCCTGACGGAGAAACCACAGATACGCAGTATTTT

D: TRBD1
J: TRBJ1-1
V: TRBV6-2/TRBV6-3
size: few
CDR3: CASGGPGTALNTEAFF
DNA: TGTGCCAGCGGGGGCCCGGGGACAGCTCTCAACACTGAAGCTTTCTTT

D: NA
J: TRBJ2-1
V: TRBV7-6
size: NA
CDR3: CASSLTKMGAYSYNEQFF
DNA: TGTGCCAGCAGTTTAACTAAAATGGGGGCCTACTCCTACAATGAGCAGTTCTTC